The T cell receptor (beta chain) described here comes from a study of blood T cells in healthy people across ages. This CDR3 region has 16 residues. CDR1 is SGDLS, CDR2 YYNGEE, per germline. After removal of 3 bases from V and 5 bases from J, the junction contained 13 bases not matched to a gene. Ranging in age from roughly 6 to 90, the donors were healthy Caucasian individuals from Russia. PCR was performed a second time for 7 to 11 cycles using a sample-barcoded 5' primer and a J-beta primer mix. One entry per CDR3 protein results from TCRdb running MiXCR on the 5' RACE reads. The table records around 1,000,000 distinct CDR3 sequences, 20% to 25% of them present only once. This sample was shared with a second study, whose subject was T cells of mothers and their children. That source adds: Each 15 ul cDNA reaction used approximately 1.5 ug RNA; all RNA was used. Clones that were microchimeric and persistent were not detected among T cells.

The sample consisted of blood. This sequence was found in a girl aged 2 to 9 in good health. The chain carries TRBV9 and TRBJ2-7, with 8 bases aligning to TRBD2. DNA of the CDR3: TGTGCCAGCAGCGGAAGCCTTCTAGCGGGTGATAACGAGCAGTACTTC. This gives the protein CASSGSLLAGDNEQYF.